This TCR beta chain was observed in a study of shared clonotypes between healthy human individuals. TCRdb's table, derived via immunoSEQ multiplex PCR, lists solely in-frame clones and lacks some. The sample records more than 550,000 clones, less than 95% being singletons. Germline V gene lookup returns CDR1 MGHRA and CDR2 YSYEKL. V lost 0 bases to trimming and J lost 5 bases, with 10 bases between them. This CDR3 comprises 14 residues. The origin of this receptor is a man aged 18 to 29 in good health. Some clones in this sample may be carry-over from other donors' samples. The genes are TRBV4-1 and TRBJ2-5, with D uncertain. Sequencing was carried out using memory CD8+ T cells from PBMCs. Subset reported: CD45RO+ cells pooled with CCR7-negative TemRA cells. Written as DNA, the CDR3 is TGCGCCAGCAGCCAAGACCGAGGTTGGGAGACCCAGTACTTC. Translating gives CASSQDRGWETQYF.